This record concerns one T cell receptor (beta chain) sequence. The data were taken from a study of shared clonotypes between healthy human individuals. Assay: immunoSEQ multiplex PCR; the TCRdb copy retains only in-frame clones and omits some. The repertoire holds under 1,100,000 clones, around 74% seen once, with about 1.5% in the top ten. What was sequenced was memory CD4+ T cells sorted from blood. The sample's subset: CD45RA-negative fraction. The sequence derives from a man younger than 35 in good health.

As DNA, the CDR3 is TGTGCCAGCAGTTTAGGGCTCAGAAGAGATCAGCCCCAGCATTTT. Its protein product is CASSLGLRRDQPQHF. V gene TRBV28 combines with J gene TRBJ1-5; D gene uncertain. Germline CDR1 is MDHEN and CDR2 is SYDVKM. With 2 bases removed from V and 5 bases from J, the gap between germline ends came to 13 bases. This CDR3 is 15 amino acids long.